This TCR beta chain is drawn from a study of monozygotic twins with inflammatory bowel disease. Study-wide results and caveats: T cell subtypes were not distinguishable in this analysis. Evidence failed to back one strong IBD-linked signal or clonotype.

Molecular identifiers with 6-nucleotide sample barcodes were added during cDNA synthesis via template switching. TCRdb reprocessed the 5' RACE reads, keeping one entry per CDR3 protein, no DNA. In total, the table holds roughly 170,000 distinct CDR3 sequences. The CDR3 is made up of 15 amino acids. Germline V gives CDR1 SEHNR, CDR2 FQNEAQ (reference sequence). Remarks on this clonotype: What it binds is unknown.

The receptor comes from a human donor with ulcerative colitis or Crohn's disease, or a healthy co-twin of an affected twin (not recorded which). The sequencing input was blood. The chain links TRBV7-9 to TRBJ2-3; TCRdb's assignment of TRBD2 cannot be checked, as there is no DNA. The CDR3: CASSLEGPRTDTQYF.